The 30 T cell receptor beta chains in this list originate from one sample, sequenced in a study of blood T cell repertoires in COVID-19. Here immunoSEQ multiplex PCR was the method, and the copy in TCRdb shows in-frame clones only, minus some. The table includes 230,000 or so clones, less than 90% detected once. The specimen was peripheral blood. The receptor set was obtained from a man between 40 and 49 years old with active or convalescent COVID-19.

The chain links TRBV24-1 to TRBJ1-5, with TRBD1 identical over 8 bases. Germline V gene data show CDR1 as KGHDR and CDR2 as SFDVKD. J lost 0 bases, V lost 4 bases, and 1 base had no gene match. This CDR3 comprises 15 residues. For the CDR3, the DNA is TGTGCCACCAGTGACACAGGGGGTAGCAATCAGCCCCAGCATTTT. Protein product: CATSDTGGSNQPQHF.

This clone was seen a few times. V usage is TRBV6-1 and J usage is TRBJ1-2, with D uncertain. V was shortened by 2 bases and J by 7 bases, with 14 bases between the two germline ends. Germline CDR1 MNHNS, CDR2 SASEGT. There are 14 residues in the CDR3. DNA of the CDR3: TGTGCCAGCAGTGAATTTACGGGGTACGGTGGCTACACCTTC. Translating it yields CASSEFTGYGGYTF.

The rearrangement uses TRBV3-1 (or the pseudogene TRBV3-2) and TRBJ1-4; TRBD1 agrees at 7 bases. J gave up 4 bases and V 0 bases, and 5 bases lay outside the gene matches. The length of the CDR3 is 16 residues. Germline CDR1 is LGHDT and CDR2 is YNNKEL (reference sequence). The CDR3 sequence is CASSQEETGNNEKLFF. In DNA, the CDR3 is TGTGCCAGCAGCCAAGAAGAGACAGGGAATAATGAAAAACTGTTTTTT.

CDR3 DNA sequence: TGTGCCAGCAGCTTAGTATACCCGGGAGAGGGGGATACGCAGTATTTT. Protein: CASSLVYPGEGDTQYF. The rearrangement uses TRBV7-9 and TRBJ2-3; a weak D match, TRBD2 (6 bases). Germline lookup yields CDR1 SEHNR and CDR2 FQNEAQ (reference sequence). The V gene lost 1 base and the J gene lost 6 bases, with 17 bases spanning the gap. The CDR3 is made up of 16 amino acids.

This chain links TRBV27 with TRBJ1-3; possibly TRBD1 for D (6 bases). V lost 8 bases and J lost 0, with 14 bases in between. Germline CDR1 MNHEY, CDR2 SMNVEV (reference sequence). The CDR3 spans 15 residues. The CDR3 sequence: CASRPDSLSGNTIYF. In DNA, the CDR3 is TGTGCCAGCCGCCCGGACAGCCTCTCTGGAAACACCATATATTTT.

The chain is built from TRBV3-1 (or the pseudogene TRBV3-2) and TRBJ2-5, with 7 bases aligning to TRBD1. The trim removed 1 base at V and 6 bases at J, leaving 2 bases unmatched. The CDR3 is made up of 13 amino acids. Germline V gene data show CDR1 as LGHDT and CDR2 as YNNKEL (reference sequence). The chain's CDR3 is CASSQGQGKTQYF. The CDR3, as DNA: TGTGCCAGCAGCCAAGGACAGGGAAAGACCCAGTACTTC.

This chain joins TRBV19 and TRBJ2-7; D is possibly TRBD2 (6 bases). From germline, CDR1 is LNHDA and CDR2 SQIVND (reference sequence). This CDR3 is built from 14 residues. V lost 5 bases and J 3 bases, leaving 14 bases between the germline ends. CDR3 nucleotides: TGTGCCAGTAGTGGGGGACTTACCGACTACGAGCAGTACTTC. As protein: CASSGGLTDYEQYF.

V usage is TRBV5-1 and J usage is TRBJ2-5, with 8 bases aligning to TRBD2. V lost 5 bases, J lost 4 bases, and 7 bases stayed unmatched. Germline lookup yields CDR1 SGHRS and CDR2 YFSETQ. CDR3 length: 14 amino acids. CDR3 residues: CASSSGEDLETQYF. The CDR3 bases are TGCGCCAGCAGTAGCGGGGAGGATTTAGAGACCCAGTACTTC.

V gene TRBV5-1 combines with J gene TRBJ2-7; 10 positions agree with TRBD1. Trimming at V came to 2 bases and at J to 3 bases, leaving 5 bases not matched to a gene. Germline V gene data show CDR1 as SGHRS and CDR2 as YFSETQ. The CDR3 is made up of 15 amino acids. CDR3 nucleotide sequence: TGCGCCAGCAGCTTTGGGGACAGGGGAATCTACGAGCAGTACTTC. This gives the protein CASSFGDRGIYEQYF.

The DNA of the CDR3 is TGTGCCAGCAGAAAAAGGGGGCGGACTCCCTATGGCTACACCTTC. This encodes CASRKRGRTPYGYTF. This chain joins TRBV28 and TRBJ1-2, with TRBD1 matching over 7 bases. Germline CDR1 MDHEN, CDR2 SYDVKM. The CDR3 length is 15 residues. J gave up 4 bases and V 6 bases, and 11 bases lay outside the gene matches.

The chain joins TRBV3-1 (or the pseudogene TRBV3-2) to TRBJ1-5, with a possible D match to TRBD1 (5 bases). V was shortened by 0 bases and J by 5 bases, with 11 bases between the two germline ends. This CDR3 contains 15 residues. CDR1 is LGHDT and CDR2 is YNNKEL in the germline V gene (reference sequence). CDR3 loop: CASSQDSRVDQPQHF. CDR3 sequence (DNA): TGTGCCAGCAGCCAAGATTCCAGGGTTGATCAGCCCCAGCATTTT.

This sequence joins TRBV5-5 and TRBJ2-3; 8 bases fit TRBD2. Germline loops: CDR1 SGHKS, CDR2 YYEKEE (reference sequence). V was pared by 3 bases and J by 1 base, with 4 bases of the junction left unmatched. The CDR3 length is 15 residues. The CDR3 is CASSYGGDGTDTQYF. DNA for the CDR3: TGTGCCAGCAGCTACGGGGGGGACGGCACAGATACGCAGTATTTT.

This rearrangement joins TRBV6-5 to TRBJ1-2, with D unclear. This CDR3 spans 14 amino acids. CDR1 is MNHEY, CDR2 SVGAGI, per germline. Deletions cut 0 bases from V and 8 bases from J, with 13 bases between. The CDR3 reads CASSYSSGSRGYTF. The CDR3 nucleotides read TGTGCCAGCAGTTACTCGAGTGGTTCTCGGGGCTACACCTTC.

The J gene is TRBJ1-1, the V gene TRBV9, with D maybe TRBD1 (6 bases). The CDR3 length is 16 residues. Trimming stripped 0 bases from V and 1 base from J, with 13 bases between. Germline lookup yields CDR1 SGDLS and CDR2 YYNGEE. Here the CDR3 DNA reads TGTGCCAGCAGCGTAGACCGGGACACACGGAACACTGAAGCTTTCTTT. This sequence encodes CASSVDRDTRNTEAFF.

V and J are TRBV13 and TRBJ1-1; unclear D gene. V shed 4 bases and J shed 1 base, with 13 bases lying between them. Per the germline V gene, CDR1 is PRHDT and CDR2 is FYEKMQ (reference sequence). The CDR3 runs 15 residues. The CDR3 DNA is TGTGCCAGCAGCTCTGACACGACCCAGAACACTGAAGCTTTCTTT. It specifies CASSSDTTQNTEAFF.

The rearrangement links TRBV5-1 to TRBJ1-1; the D gene is possibly TRBD1 (6 bases). Germline CDR1 and CDR2: SGHRS and YFSETQ. V lost 7 bases, J lost 4 bases, and 14 bases lay in between. The CDR3 spans 13 residues. CDR3 nucleotides: TGCGCCAGCGGCGGGGGGGCCAGCACTGAAGCTTTCTTT. Its protein is CASGGGASTEAFF.

DNA of the CDR3: TGTGCCAGCAGCCAATTAAGGGTCGGGGGGAGGAACACTGAAGCTTTCTTT. Its protein product is CASSQLRVGGRNTEAFF. The genes are TRBV3-1 (or the pseudogene TRBV3-2) and TRBJ1-1, with a tentative D call TRBD1 (5 bases). The length of the CDR3 is 17 residues. In germline, CDR1 is LGHDT, CDR2 YNNKEL (reference sequence). The ends were cut back, 2 bases at V and 1 base at J, with 17 bases in the middle.

The table lists this clone with a count of one. V gene TRBV6-5 combines with J gene TRBJ2-5, with TRBD2 as a possible D gene (6 bases). CDR3 size: 15 residues. In germline, CDR1 is MNHEY, CDR2 SVGAGI. V lost 7 bases and J lost 4, with 19 bases in between. The CDR3 spells CASTFVTGTVETQYF. CDR3 nucleotides: TGTGCCAGCACCTTCGTAACGGGGACTGTAGAGACCCAGTACTTC.

This clone appeared a single time. This chain joins TRBV21-1 and TRBJ2-7; the table gives TRBD2 as D, unverified against the DNA. TRBV21-1 is designated a pseudogene. The CDR3 is made up of 12 amino acids. CDR3 coding DNA: TGTGCCAGCAGCAAACCCCCGAGAGAGCAGTACTTC. It codes for CASSKPPREQYF.

This clone was recorded once. The chain is built from TRBV29-1 and TRBJ1-1; D is unresolved. Germline V gene data show CDR1 as SQVTM and CDR2 as ANQGSEA. CDR3 length: 11 residues. Between the trimmed V and J ends, which lost 8 bases and 6 bases, there was a span of 13 bases. CDR3 loop: CSSRGGAEAFF. CDR3 DNA: TGCAGCTCTAGAGGCGGGGCTGAAGCTTTCTTT.

CDR3 bases: TGTGCCAGCAGTGCTCTGTCGACAGGGGGCGGAAAACTGTTTTTT. It encodes CASSALSTGGGKLFF. J is TRBJ1-4 and V is TRBV2, with TRBD1 matching 10 bases. There are 15 residues in the CDR3. The V and J ends lost 4 bases and 10 bases, in that order; junction bases with no gene match: 9. Germline V gene data show CDR1 as SNHLY and CDR2 as FYNNEI.

The chain employs TRBV29-1 and TRBJ1-2, with 8 bases matching TRBD1. Germline V gives CDR1 SQVTM, CDR2 ANQGSEA. The ends lost 3 bases at V and 7 bases at J; junction bases unmatched: 16. The CDR3 loop spans 16 amino acids. CDR3 nucleotides: TGCAGCGTTGATCCCTCGGGAGCGACAGGGGCGGGTGGCTACACCTTC. Protein sequence: CSVDPSGATGAGGYTF. Combining the CDR3 with reference TRBV29-1 and TRBJ1-2 gives the whole variable domain SAVISQKPSRDICQRGTSLTIQCQVDSQVTMMFWYRQQPGQSLTLIATANQGSEATYESGFVIDKFPISRPNLTFSTLTVSNMSPEDSSIYLCSVDPSGATGAGGYTFGSGTRLTVV.

V usage is TRBV29-1 and J usage is TRBJ2-3; D might be TRBD2 (6 bases). Trimming pared 7 bases from V and 1 base from J, leaving 12 bases between. The CDR3 covers 13 residues. Per germline, CDR1 SQVTM and CDR2 ANQGSEA. The CDR3 protein is CSDSGVGTDTQYF. The CDR3 DNA is TGCAGCGACTCGGGAGTAGGCACAGATACGCAGTATTTT.

Of note for this clone: This sample also contains other DNA sequences that code for the same CDR3. The V and J genes are TRBV5-5 and TRBJ1-1, with D uncertain. Germline values: CDR1 SGHKS, CDR2 YYEKEE (reference sequence). The CDR3 runs to 14 residues. The V end was cut by 2 bases, the J end by 1 base, with 9 bases between. CDR3 protein: CASSLAGSNTEAFF. The CDR3 DNA sequence: TGTGCCAGCAGCTTAGCAGGTTCGAACACTGAAGCTTTCTTT.

This rearrangement joins TRBV5-1 to TRBJ2-6, with D possibly TRBD1 on 5 matching bases. Deletions cut 4 bases from V and 3 bases from J, with 20 bases between. CDR1 SGHRS and CDR2 YFSETQ come from the germline V gene. There are 18 residues in the CDR3. The chain's CDR3 is CASSVTDYEAIGANVLTF. In DNA form, the CDR3 reads TGCGCCAGCAGCGTGACAGATTACGAGGCCATTGGGGCCAACGTCCTGACTTTC. Together with reference TRBV5-1 and TRBJ2-6, the CDR3 gives the full variable domain: KAGVTQTPRYLIKTRGQQVTLSCSPISGHRSVSWYQQTPGQGLQFLFEYFSETQRNKGNFPGRFSGRQFSNSRSEMNVSTLELGDSALYLCASSVTDYEAIGANVLTFGAGSRLTVL.

This clone was seen a single time. The J gene is TRBJ1-2, the V gene TRBV18; D call uncertain. The germline gives CDR1 KGHSH, CDR2 LQKENI. Between the trimmed V and J ends, which lost 6 bases and 1 base, there was a span of 9 bases. The CDR3 contains 13 residues. The chain's CDR3 is CASSLGSNYGYTF. The DNA for the CDR3 is TGTGCCAGCTCGCTAGGAAGTAACTATGGCTACACCTTC. Full variable domain (remainder filled in from reference TRBV18 and TRBJ1-2): NAGVMQNPRHLVRRRGQEARLRCSPMKGHSHVYWYRQLPEEGLKFMVYLQKENIIDESGMPKERFSAEFPKEGPSILRIQQVVRGDSAAYFCASSLGSNYGYTFGSGTRLTVV.

V gene TRBV2 combines with J gene TRBJ1-1, with TRBD1 as a possible D gene (5 bases). Germline V gene lookup returns CDR1 SNHLY and CDR2 FYNNEI. The CDR3 spans 14 residues. Trimming removed 4 bases at V and 1 base at J, with 10 bases between. The CDR3 nucleotides are TGTGCCAGCAGTGTATACAGGACGAACACTGAAGCTTTCTTT. This codes for CASSVYRTNTEAFF.

The chain uses TRBV28 and TRBJ1-3; D remains unclear. The V gene's germline CDR1 is MDHEN and CDR2 SYDVKM. The germline V and J ends were trimmed by 6 bases and 1 base, with 4 bases remaining between them. The CDR3 spans 12 residues. In DNA, the CDR3 is TGTGCCAGCAGGCTATCTGGAAACACCATATATTTT. Translating it yields CASRLSGNTIYF. The entire variable domain, with the rest obtained from reference TRBV28 and TRBJ1-3, is as follows: DVKVTQSSRYLVKRTGEKVFLECVQDMDHENMFWYRQDPGLGLRLIYFSYDVKMKEKGDIPEGYSVSREKKERFSLILESASTNQTSMYLCASRLSGNTIYFGEGSWLTVV.

This clone was seen more than once but under ten times. This rearrangement joins TRBV11-2 to TRBJ2-7, with D maybe TRBD1 (6 bases). The CDR3 covers 15 residues. V lost 4 bases to trimming and J lost 2 bases, with 15 bases between them. Germline CDR1 SGHAT, CDR2 FQNNGV. CDR3 nucleotide sequence: TGTGCCAGCAGCTCAGGCTCAGGGGCCCCCTACGAGCAGTACTTC. Its translation is CASSSGSGAPYEQYF.

This chain links TRBV19 with TRBJ1-5; a possible D gene is TRBD1 (5 bases). Trimming pared 6 bases from V and 3 bases from J, leaving 15 bases between. There are 15 residues in the CDR3. Germline V lookup: CDR1 LNHDA, CDR2 SQIVND (reference sequence). CDR3 in DNA: TGTGCCAGTAGACCCACGAAGGGGAACAATCAGCCCCAGCATTTT. Translated: CASRPTKGNNQPQHF.